Presented here are 28 T cell receptor beta chains from one specimen sequenced in a study of blood T cells in healthy people across ages. A J-beta primer mix and a sample-barcoded 5' primer were used in a second PCR of about 7 to 12 cycles. Using its own MiXCR run on the 5' RACE reads, TCRdb lists one record per CDR3 protein. The table has 1,100,000 or so distinct CDR3 sequences, 45% seen once; the top ten hold approximately 17%. Sequenced: blood. Receptor source: a woman aged 55-69 years in good health.

The chain couples TRBV5-1 to TRBJ2-7, with 8 bases matching TRBD1. The germline gives CDR1 SGHRS, CDR2 YFSETQ. The CDR3 totals 15 residues. J lost 5 bases, V lost 5 bases, and 12 bases had no gene match. The CDR3 DNA is TGCGCCAGCAGTCACGGACAGGGCGTATTAAACGAGCAGTACTTC. Translated, it gives CASSHGQGVLNEQYF.

This clonotype has just a few counts. The chain joins TRBV9 to TRBJ2-1; maybe TRBD2 (6 bases). CDR1 and CDR2 from the germline V gene are SGDLS and YYNGEE. The CDR3 contains 15 residues. With 0 bases removed from V and 4 bases from J, the gap between germline ends came to 11 bases. CDR3 sequence reads: CASSVGISGYNEQFF. In nucleotides, the CDR3 is TGTGCCAGCAGCGTAGGTATAAGCGGGTACAATGAGCAGTTCTTC.

In DNA form, the CDR3 reads TGTGCCAGCTCCCCCGAGACTAGCGGGGTGACCTACGAGCAGTACTTC. As protein: CASSPETSGVTYEQYF. The rearrangement uses TRBV18 and TRBJ2-7; TRBD2 agrees at 11 bases. CDR1 is KGHSH and CDR2 is LQKENI in the germline V gene. V lost 6 bases, J lost 2 bases, and 9 bases stayed unmatched. The CDR3 loop spans 16 amino acids.

The chain employs TRBV11-2 and TRBJ2-3; TRBD1 or TRBD2 may be the D gene (6 bases each). The V gene lost 1 base and the J gene lost 2 bases, with 13 bases spanning the gap. This CDR3 region has 16 residues. Germline values: CDR1 SGHAT, CDR2 FQNNGV. The CDR3 sequence: CASSLVGGQFTDTQYF. The CDR3 bases are TGTGCCAGCAGCTTAGTCGGGGGCCAATTCACAGATACGCAGTATTTT.

The chain employs TRBV2 and TRBJ1-1; unclear D gene. Looked up from germline, CDR1 is SNHLY and CDR2 is FYNNEI. CDR3 length: 12 residues. Trimming removed 0 bases at V and 5 bases at J, with 4 bases between. CDR3 protein: CASSEASTEAFF. The CDR3, as DNA: TGTGCCAGCAGTGAAGCGTCGACTGAAGCTTTCTTT.

This clonotype was detected a few times. V usage is TRBV12-3 or TRBV12-4 and J usage is TRBJ2-4; the match to TRBD2 covers 14 bases. The CDR3 length is 15 residues. Germline trimming cut 5 bases from V and 15 bases from J; bases unmatched to any gene: 12. CDR3 amino acids: CASSPQGTSGSGLYF. The CDR3 DNA follows: TGTGCCAGCAGTCCCCAAGGGACTAGCGGGAGTGGTCTGTACTTC.

A few counts support this clonotype. The chain links TRBV18 to TRBJ1-6; D gene uncertain. The CDR3 runs 10 residues. Germline V gene sequence: CDR1 KGHSH, CDR2 LQKENI. The germline V and J ends were trimmed by 6 bases and 7 bases, with 1 base remaining between them. DNA of the CDR3: TGTGCCAGCTCCAATTCACCCCTCCACTTT. Protein product: CASSNSPLHF. The full variable domain, its missing parts supplied by reference TRBV18 and TRBJ1-6, is NAGVMQNPRHLVRRRGQEARLRCSPMKGHSHVYWYRQLPEEGLKFMVYLQKENIIDESGMPKERFSAEFPKEGPSILRIQQVVRGDSAAYFCASSNSPLHFGNGTRLTVT.

As to this clonotype: This could be a read error, since a much larger clone is one nucleotide away. The rearrangement uses TRBV15 and TRBJ1-2; 10 bases line up with TRBD1. CDR1 and CDR2 (germline): LNHNV, YYDKDF (reference sequence). The CDR3 extends over 15 amino acids. With V trimmed by 4 bases and J by 2 bases, 4 bases remained unmatched. CDR3 bases: TGTGCCACCAGCAACGGGACAGGGGCCAACTATGGCTACACCTTC. Protein product: CATSNGTGANYGYTF. The full variable domain, completed using reference TRBV15 and TRBJ1-2, is DAMVIQNPRYQVTQFGKPVTLSCSQTLNHNVMYWYQQKSSQAPKLLFHYYDKDFNNEADTPDNFQSRRPNTSFCFLDIRSPGLGDTAMYLCATSNGTGANYGYTFGSGTRLTVV.

The V call is TRBV7-2, the J call TRBJ2-1; a possible D gene is TRBD2 (5 bases). The CDR3 has 14 amino acids. Germline CDR1 is SGHTA and CDR2 is FQGNSA. Deletions cut 2 bases from V and 4 bases from J, with 9 bases between. CDR3 amino acids: CASSLLIAYNEQFF. In DNA form, the CDR3 reads TGTGCCAGCAGCTTACTGATAGCGTACAATGAGCAGTTCTTC.

This rearrangement joins TRBV20-1 to TRBJ2-7; TRBD2 matches 7 bases. The CDR3 loop spans 16 amino acids. Trimming at V came to 2 bases and at J to 7 bases, leaving 17 bases not matched to a gene. Germline V gene sequence: CDR1 DFQATT, CDR2 SNEGSKA (reference sequence). CDR3: CSARPYASGNYNEQYF. CDR3 coding DNA: TGCAGTGCTAGACCCTACGCTAGCGGAAACTACAATGAGCAGTACTTC.

This chain connects TRBV7-6 to TRBJ2-4; TRBD1 matches 7 bases. The V segment lost 5 bases and the J segment 15 bases; nucleotides outside the gene matches: 13. The CDR3 spans 13 residues. The germline CDR1 and CDR2 sequences are SGHVS and FNYEAQ. CDR3 sequence: CASSAYTTGDVYF. The DNA of the CDR3 is TGTGCCAGCAGCGCCTACACCACAGGGGATGTGTACTTC.

The rearrangement links TRBV24-1 to TRBJ2-3; 9 nucleotides agree with TRBD1. With 4 bases clipped from V and 2 bases from J, the junction kept 6 bases outside the gene matches. Germline CDR1 is KGHDR and CDR2 is SFDVKD. The CDR3 length is 16 residues. In DNA form, the CDR3 reads TGTGCCACCAGTGACCCGACAGGGGGACCCACAGATACGCAGTATTTT. Translating gives CATSDPTGGPTDTQYF.

The sample holds a few counts of this clonotype. This rearrangement joins TRBV4-2 to TRBJ1-1; possible D gene TRBD1, 6 bases. The CDR3 covers 15 residues. Deletions cut 0 bases from V and 1 base from J, with 9 bases between. Germline-derived CDR1 and CDR2 are LGHNA and YNFKEQ. The CDR3 sequence is CASSQDPGANTEAFF. The CDR3 DNA follows: TGTGCCAGCAGCCAAGACCCGGGGGCGAACACTGAAGCTTTCTTT.

This clonotype was seen only once. CDR3 amino acids: CASTLTGGSSYNEQYF. CDR3 coding DNA: TGTGCCAGCACCCTTACCGGGGGTAGCTCCTACAATGAGCAGTACTTC. The V gene is TRBV7-3, the J gene TRBJ2-1, with TRBD2 as a possible D gene (6 bases). Gene TRBJ2-7 matches the end of the DNA better, so the J call may be wrong. Per germline, CDR1 SGHTA and CDR2 FQGTGA. The CDR3 extends over 16 amino acids.

This clonotype was counted a few times. CDR3 coding DNA: TGCGCCAGCAGCTTGGCCCTGGCAGGGTATGGCTACACCTTC. Its protein product is CASSLALAGYGYTF. This chain links TRBV5-1 with TRBJ1-2, with D perhaps matching TRBD1 (5 bases). The CDR3 is 14 amino acids. CDR1 is SGHRS, CDR2 YFSETQ, per germline. V dropped 0 bases and J dropped 5 bases, with 11 bases sitting between them.

V gene TRBV6-4 combines with J gene TRBJ1-1; D is possibly TRBD1 (5 bases). Trimming removed 2 bases from V and 2 bases from J, with 6 bases in between. The CDR3 covers 13 residues. Looked up from germline, CDR1 is MRHNA and CDR2 is SNTAGT. This CDR3 reads CASSDRGNTEAFF. CDR3 sequence (DNA): TGTGCCAGCAGTGACAGGGGAAACACTGAAGCTTTCTTT.

This clonotype was seen at least ten times. V and J are TRBV19 and TRBJ2-3, with 7 bases lining up with TRBD1. V shed 4 bases, J shed 2 bases, and the junction held 6 bases outside the gene matches. The germline V gene has CDR1 LNHDA and CDR2 SQIVND (reference sequence). This CDR3 is built from 15 residues. In DNA, the CDR3 is TGTGCCAGTAGTAACCGGGACAGTTACACAGATACGCAGTATTTT. It is translated as CASSNRDSYTDTQYF.

The chain employs TRBV10-3 and TRBJ2-5; TRBD1 matches at 7 bases. There are 13 residues in the CDR3. V gave up 4 bases and J gave up 5 bases; unmatched junction bases: 4. CDR1 is ENHRY, CDR2 SYGVKD, per germline. The CDR3 spells CAISAGTDETQYF. CDR3 DNA: TGTGCCATCAGTGCCGGGACAGATGAGACCCAGTACTTC.

This clonotype was observed a few times. The chain combines TRBV6-5 with TRBJ2-5; 8 nucleotides agree with TRBD2. Germline V gene lookup returns CDR1 MNHEY and CDR2 SVGAGI. With V trimmed by 0 bases and J by 0 bases, 6 bases remained unmatched. This CDR3 contains 17 residues. The CDR3 DNA is TGTGCCAGCAGTTACTCCTTTACTAGCGGCCACCAAGAGACCCAGTACTTC. Amino acid sequence: CASSYSFTSGHQETQYF.

This clonotype was counted between two and nine times. The CDR3 DNA reads TGCAGCGTCAAACTAGCGGGAAGCACAGATACGCAGTATTTT. Translation: CSVKLAGSTDTQYF. This chain uses TRBV29-1 with TRBJ2-3, with 10 positions matching TRBD2. Trimming took 6 bases from V and 0 from J; bases not matched to a gene: 3. The germline CDR1 and CDR2 sequences are SQVTM and ANQGSEA. The CDR3 contains 14 residues.

With respect to this clonotype: A much larger clone lies a single base off, so this may be a read error. The chain combines TRBV6-5 with TRBJ2-7; D unresolved. V was trimmed by 11 bases and J by 4 bases, leaving 12 bases between them. The CDR3 totals 11 residues. Germline CDR1 is MNHEY and CDR2 is SVGAGI. The CDR3 reads CAGVDGYEQYF. The CDR3 DNA reads TGTGCCGGCGTTGATGGGTACGAGCAGTACTTC.

The rearrangement links TRBV5-4 to TRBJ2-5; 8 bases agree with TRBD2. This CDR3 has 11 residues. V was clipped by 3 bases and J by 10 bases; unmatched bases: 2. In germline, CDR1 is SGHNT, CDR2 YYREEE (reference sequence). CDR3 in amino acids: CASSSGGDQYF. The CDR3 nucleotides read TGTGCCAGCAGCTCGGGGGGGGACCAGTACTTC.

The chain links TRBV4-2 to TRBJ1-5; D is uncertain. The CDR3 is made up of 14 amino acids. V dropped 4 bases and J dropped 3 bases, with 10 bases sitting between them. Germline V gene data show CDR1 as LGHNA and CDR2 as YNFKEQ. Here the CDR3 reads CASSRRPANQPQHF. DNA for the CDR3: TGTGCCAGCAGCCGACGGCCGGCCAATCAGCCCCAGCATTTT.

This chain connects TRBV7-9 to TRBJ2-1, with 12 bases that match TRBD2. The CDR3 totals 18 residues. The V gene end was trimmed by 2 bases and the J gene end by 4 bases; junction bases not matched to a gene: 9. Germline V gene lookup returns CDR1 SEHNR and CDR2 FQNEAQ (reference sequence). This CDR3 is CASSLSSGRAGGYNEQFF. CDR3 nucleotide sequence: TGTGCCAGCAGCTTATCTAGCGGGAGGGCAGGGGGATACAATGAGCAGTTCTTC. The entire variable domain, with the rest obtained from reference TRBV7-9 and TRBJ2-1, is as follows: DTGVSQNPRHKITKRGQNVTFRCDPISEHNRLYWYRQTLGQGPEFLTYFQNEAQLEKSRLLSDRFSAERPKGSFSTLEIQRTEQGDSAMYLCASSLSSGRAGGYNEQFFGPGTRLTVL.

The chain uses TRBV24-1 and TRBJ1-2; no reliable D call. Trimming removed 3 bases at V and 2 bases at J, with 12 bases between. Per the germline V gene, CDR1 is KGHDR and CDR2 is SFDVKD. This CDR3 spans 15 amino acids. CDR3 sequence reads: CATSDPRTANYGYTF. Written as DNA, the CDR3 is TGTGCCACCAGTGATCCCCGAACGGCAAACTATGGCTACACCTTC.

J is TRBJ2-1 and V is TRBV11-2, with D unclear. This CDR3 is 16 amino acids long. CDR1 and CDR2 (germline): SGHAT, FQNNGV. Trimming cost V 5 bases and J 2 bases, with 16 bases left between them. The CDR3 loop reads CASSPSLEGAYNEQFF. As DNA, the CDR3 is TGTGCCAGCAGCCCGAGCCTAGAAGGTGCCTACAATGAGCAGTTCTTC.

The CDR3 loop is CASSSFLAGYTDTQYF. As DNA, the CDR3 is TGTGCCAGCAGTTCGTTTCTAGCGGGGTACACAGATACGCAGTATTTT. J is TRBJ2-3 and V is TRBV12-3 or TRBV12-4; 9 nucleotides line up with TRBD2. The CDR3 contains 16 residues. Trimming took 4 bases from V and 2 from J; bases not matched to a gene: 7.

The chain uses TRBV20-1 and TRBJ2-1; 8 positions match TRBD2. CDR1 DFQATT and CDR2 SNEGSKA come from the germline V gene (reference sequence). V lost 3 bases and J lost 4; bases outside the gene matches: 11. This CDR3 region has 16 residues. In DNA form, the CDR3 reads TGCAGTGCTAGCGGGATCGGGACTAGGAATTACAATGAGCAGTTCTTC. Its protein product is CSASGIGTRNYNEQFF.